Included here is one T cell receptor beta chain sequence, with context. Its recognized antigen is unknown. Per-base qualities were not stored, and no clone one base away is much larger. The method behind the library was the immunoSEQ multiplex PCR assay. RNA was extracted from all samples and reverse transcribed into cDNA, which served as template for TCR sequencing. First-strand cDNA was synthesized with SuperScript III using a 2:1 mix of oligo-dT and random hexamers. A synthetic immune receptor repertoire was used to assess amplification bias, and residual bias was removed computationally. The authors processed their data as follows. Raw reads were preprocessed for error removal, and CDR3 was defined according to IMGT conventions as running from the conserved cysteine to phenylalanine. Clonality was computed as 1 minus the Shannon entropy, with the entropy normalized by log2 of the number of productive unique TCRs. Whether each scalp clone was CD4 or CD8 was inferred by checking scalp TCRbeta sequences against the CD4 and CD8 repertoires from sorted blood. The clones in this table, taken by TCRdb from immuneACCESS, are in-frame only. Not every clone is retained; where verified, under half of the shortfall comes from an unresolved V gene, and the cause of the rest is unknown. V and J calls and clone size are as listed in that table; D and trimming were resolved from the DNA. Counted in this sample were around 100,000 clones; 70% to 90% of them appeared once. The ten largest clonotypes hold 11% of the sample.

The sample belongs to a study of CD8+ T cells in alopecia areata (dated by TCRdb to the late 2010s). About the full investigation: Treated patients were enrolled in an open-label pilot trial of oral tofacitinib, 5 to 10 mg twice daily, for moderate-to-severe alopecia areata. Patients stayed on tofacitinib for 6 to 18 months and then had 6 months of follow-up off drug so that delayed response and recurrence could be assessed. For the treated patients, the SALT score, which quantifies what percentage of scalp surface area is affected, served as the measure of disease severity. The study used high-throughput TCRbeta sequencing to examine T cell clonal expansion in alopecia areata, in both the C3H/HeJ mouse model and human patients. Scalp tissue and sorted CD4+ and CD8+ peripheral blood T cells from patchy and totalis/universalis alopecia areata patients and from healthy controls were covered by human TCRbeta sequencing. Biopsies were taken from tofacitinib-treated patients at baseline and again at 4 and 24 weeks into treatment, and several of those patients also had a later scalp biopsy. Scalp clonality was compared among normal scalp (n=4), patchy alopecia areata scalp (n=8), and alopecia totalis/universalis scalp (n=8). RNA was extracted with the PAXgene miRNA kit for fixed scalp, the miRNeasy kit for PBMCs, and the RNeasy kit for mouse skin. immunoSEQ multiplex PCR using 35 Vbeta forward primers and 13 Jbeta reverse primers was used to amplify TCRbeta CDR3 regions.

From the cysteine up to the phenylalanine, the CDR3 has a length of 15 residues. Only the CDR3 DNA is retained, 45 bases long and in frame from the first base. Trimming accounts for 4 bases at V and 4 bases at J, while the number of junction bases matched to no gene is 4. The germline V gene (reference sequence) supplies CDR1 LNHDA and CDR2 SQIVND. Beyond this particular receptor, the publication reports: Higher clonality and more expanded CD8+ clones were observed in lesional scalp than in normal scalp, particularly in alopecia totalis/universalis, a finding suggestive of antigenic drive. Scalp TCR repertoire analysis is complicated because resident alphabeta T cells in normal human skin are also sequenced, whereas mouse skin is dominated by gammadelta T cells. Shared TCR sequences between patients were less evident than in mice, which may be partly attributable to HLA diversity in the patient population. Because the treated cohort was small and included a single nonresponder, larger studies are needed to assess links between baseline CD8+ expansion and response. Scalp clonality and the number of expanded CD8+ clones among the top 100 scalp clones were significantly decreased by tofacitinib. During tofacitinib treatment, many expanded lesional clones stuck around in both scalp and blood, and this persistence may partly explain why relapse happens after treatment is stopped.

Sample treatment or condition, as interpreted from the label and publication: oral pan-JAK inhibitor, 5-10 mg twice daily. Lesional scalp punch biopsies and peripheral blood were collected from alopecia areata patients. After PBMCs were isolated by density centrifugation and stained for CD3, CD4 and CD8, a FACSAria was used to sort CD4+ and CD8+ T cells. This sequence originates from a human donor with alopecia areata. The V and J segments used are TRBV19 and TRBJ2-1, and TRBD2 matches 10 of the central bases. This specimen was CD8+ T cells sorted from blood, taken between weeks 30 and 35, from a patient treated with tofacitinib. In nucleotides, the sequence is TGTGCCAGTAGTACTAGCGGGGGCCTATACAATGAGCAGTTCTTC. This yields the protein CASSTSGGLYNEQFF.